This passage covers 21 T cell receptor beta chains from one sample sequenced in a study of resident and recirculating memory T cells in vitiligo. Profiled with immunoSEQ multiplex PCR; TCRdb holds only in-frame clones, not every one. The sample lists 70,000 to 85,000 clones, just over 90% occurring once. Material: blood. These receptors came from a male donor with vitiligo.

V is TRBV10-3 and J is TRBJ1-2; no clear D. This CDR3 is 16 amino acids long. Germline lookup yields CDR1 ENHRY and CDR2 SYGVKD. V shed 0 bases and J shed 4 bases, with 15 bases lying between them. The CDR3 is CAISESGRGGGYGYTF. For the CDR3, the DNA is TGTGCCATCAGTGAGTCGGGTCGGGGAGGCGGCTATGGCTACACCTTC.

This sequence joins TRBV7-2 and TRBJ2-5; a possible D gene is TRBD2 (6 bases). Trimming shortened V by 5 bases and J by 3 bases, and 16 bases separated the two germline ends. Germline CDR1 is SGHTA and CDR2 is FQGNSA. The CDR3 length is 15 residues. The CDR3 is CASSKGLGGKETQYF. The CDR3 DNA sequence: TGTGCCAGCAGCAAGGGTCTGGGGGGTAAAGAGACCCAGTACTTC.

This sequence joins TRBV18 and TRBJ1-6; the match to TRBD1 covers 7 bases. This CDR3 spans 17 amino acids. Trimming at V came to 6 bases and at J to 0 bases, leaving 8 bases not matched to a gene. Germline V gene data show CDR1 as KGHSH and CDR2 as LQKENI. DNA of the CDR3: TGTGCCAGCTCTCACACAGGGGCCCCCTCCTATAATTCACCCCTCCACTTT. This sequence encodes CASSHTGAPSYNSPLHF.

The chain uses TRBV7-9 and TRBJ2-7, with D possibly matching TRBD2 (6 bases). The germline gives CDR1 SEHNR, CDR2 FQNEAQ (reference sequence). This CDR3 region has 16 residues. V was clipped by 1 base and J by 5 bases, with 18 bases between them. This CDR3 reads CASSLEEGRTRNEQYF. The CDR3 DNA follows: TGTGCCAGCAGCTTAGAAGAGGGGAGGACCCGCAACGAGCAGTACTTC.

V is TRBV2 and J is TRBJ2-7; TRBD1 aligns across 8 bases. This CDR3 is built from 12 residues. Germline V CDR1 and CDR2: SNHLY, FYNNEI. The trim removed 8 bases at V and 3 bases at J, leaving 3 bases unmatched. In nucleotides, the CDR3 is TGTGCCAGCGGGACAGGCCACTACGAGCAGTACTTC. It is translated as CASGTGHYEQYF.

The CDR3 is CASSAMGETGSTDTQYF. Here the CDR3 DNA reads TGTGCCAGCAGCGCGATGGGGGAGACAGGGAGCACAGATACGCAGTATTTT. The rearrangement links TRBV9 to TRBJ2-3; 7 nucleotides match TRBD1. The J segment lost 0 bases and the V segment lost 3 bases, leaving 10 bases of the junction unmatched. The CDR3 has 17 amino acids. Germline lookup yields CDR1 SGDLS and CDR2 YYNGEE.

This rearrangement joins TRBV19 to TRBJ1-3; a weak D match, TRBD1 (5 bases). The germline gives CDR1 LNHDA, CDR2 SQIVND (reference sequence). V lost 6 bases, J lost 0 bases, and 12 bases lay in between. The CDR3 runs to 15 residues. The CDR3 DNA is TGTGCCAGTAGACCTCGGGACTCCTCTGGAAACACCATATATTTT. Protein sequence: CASRPRDSSGNTIYF. Full variable domain (outside the CDR3, taken from reference TRBV19 and TRBJ1-3): DGGITQSPKYLFRKEGQNVTLSCEQNLNHDAMYWYRQDPGQGLRLIYYSQIVNDFQKGDIAEGYSVSREKKESFPLTVTSAQKNPTAFYLCASRPRDSSGNTIYFGEGSWLTVV.

The rearrangement uses TRBV30 and TRBJ1-1, with TRBD1 identical over 7 bases. The CDR3 totals 14 residues. V was clipped by 0 bases and J by 5 bases; unmatched bases: 6. Per germline, CDR1 GTSNPN and CDR2 SVGIG (reference sequence). The CDR3, as DNA: TGTGCCTGGAGTGTCTTGGCAGGGGGAACTGAAGCTTTCTTT. Amino acids: CAWSVLAGGTEAFF.

This chain links TRBV2 with TRBJ1-5; TRBD1 aligns across 8 bases. CDR1 and CDR2 (germline): SNHLY, FYNNEI. Unmatched junction bases numbered 10, after V lost 4 bases and J lost 2 bases. The CDR3 consists of 17 residues. The CDR3 DNA is TGTGCCAGCAGTGGCGACAGGGGAGGTTCAGGCAATCAGCCCCAGCATTTT. Translated, it gives CASSGDRGGSGNQPQHF.

The chain is built from TRBV29-1 and TRBJ1-1; TRBD1 aligns across 10 bases. The V gene's germline CDR1 is SQVTM and CDR2 ANQGSEA. This CDR3 spans 12 amino acids. V shed 6 bases and J 4 bases; nucleotides not matched to a gene: 2. This chain's CDR3 is CSVDRGPTEAFF. CDR3 in DNA: TGCAGCGTAGACAGGGGGCCCACTGAAGCTTTCTTT. Full variable domain (missing parts from reference TRBV29-1 and TRBJ1-1): SAVISQKPSRDICQRGTSLTIQCQVDSQVTMMFWYRQQPGQSLTLIATANQGSEATYESGFVIDKFPISRPNLTFSTLTVSNMSPEDSSIYLCSVDRGPTEAFFGQGTRLTVV.

The V call is TRBV9, the J call TRBJ2-7; D might be TRBD2 (5 bases). The CDR3 covers 16 residues. Trimming shortened V by 3 bases and J by 0 bases, and 16 bases separated the two germline ends. CDR1 is SGDLS, CDR2 YYNGEE, per germline. CDR3 sequence (DNA): TGTGCCAGCAGCGAGGGAAGGACTGCAAGCTCCTACGAGCAGTACTTC. Protein: CASSEGRTASSYEQYF.

The V and J genes are TRBV30 and TRBJ2-1, with 8 positions matching TRBD2. The CDR3 is 14 amino acids. Germline V gene sequence: CDR1 GTSNPN, CDR2 SVGIG (reference sequence). J was trimmed by 4 bases and V by 4 bases; bases with no gene match: 6. The CDR3 region has the DNA TGTGCCTGGACCGGGGGGGGACCTTACAATGAGCAGTTCTTC. Its protein product is CAWTGGGPYNEQFF.

This clone was detected only a few times. This sequence joins TRBV7-8 and TRBJ2-5; 7 bases line up with TRBD1. Germline CDR1 SGHVS, CDR2 FQNEAQ. V was clipped by 4 bases and J by 2 bases; unmatched bases: 1. This CDR3 is 13 amino acids long. The CDR3 DNA is TGTGCCAGCAGCTCGGGACAGCAAGAGACCCAGTACTTC. As protein: CASSSGQQETQYF.

This clone was picked up one time. CDR3 sequence (DNA): TGCAGCGTTGAGGGGACAGGGAGGAACGAGCAGTACTTC. Amino acids: CSVEGTGRNEQYF. V usage is TRBV29-1 and J usage is TRBJ2-7; 9 bases are shared with TRBD1. The V gene end was trimmed by 3 bases and the J gene end by 5 bases; junction bases not matched to a gene: 5. The V gene's germline CDR1 is SQVTM and CDR2 ANQGSEA. The CDR3 loop spans 13 amino acids.

The chain carries TRBV7-3 and TRBJ2-4; a possible D gene is TRBD1 (6 bases). This CDR3 is 17 amino acids long. Germline V gene data show CDR1 as SGHTA and CDR2 as FQGTGA. V lost 1 base to trimming and J lost 0 bases, with 13 bases between them. In nucleotides, the CDR3 is TGTGCCAGCAGCTTAATAGGGGGAAACGGAGCCAAAAACATTCAGTACTTC. This gives the protein CASSLIGGNGAKNIQYF.

The CDR3 is CASSAGNSPLHF. CDR3 nucleotide sequence: TGTGCCAGCAGCGCAGGGAATTCACCCCTCCACTTT. This sequence joins TRBV6-5 and TRBJ1-6, with a tentative D call TRBD1 (5 bases). The CDR3 consists of 12 residues. V gave up 6 bases and J gave up 7 bases, with 7 bases separating them. CDR1 and CDR2 from the germline V gene are MNHEY and SVGAGI.

This rearrangement joins TRBV9 to TRBJ2-2; tentative D call: TRBD1 (5 bases). Germline V gives CDR1 SGDLS, CDR2 YYNGEE. With 0 bases removed from V and 1 base from J, the gap between germline ends came to 10 bases. The CDR3 loop spans 16 amino acids. This CDR3 reads CASSVEGYGNTGELFF. The CDR3 bases are TGTGCCAGCAGCGTAGAGGGGTACGGGAACACCGGGGAGCTGTTTTTT.

The chain has TRBV11-2 and TRBJ1-6; perhaps TRBD1 as D (6 bases). This CDR3 comprises 17 residues. The V gene lost 3 bases and the J gene lost 4 bases, with 16 bases spanning the gap. CDR1 and CDR2 (germline): SGHAT, FQNNGV. The chain's CDR3 is CASSLDGGGHYNSPLHF. The CDR3 DNA follows: TGTGCCAGCAGCTTGGACGGCGGGGGGCATTATAATTCACCCCTCCACTTT.

The rearrangement links TRBV5-4 to TRBJ2-1; 9 nucleotides align to TRBD1. The V gene end was trimmed by 4 bases and the J gene end by 6 bases; junction bases not matched to a gene: 5. The germline gives CDR1 SGHNT, CDR2 YYREEE (reference sequence). The length of the CDR3 is 14 residues. This CDR3 is CASSPGTGTNEQFF. For the CDR3, the DNA is TGTGCCAGCAGCCCAGGGACAGGGACCAATGAGCAGTTCTTC.

V gene TRBV9 combines with J gene TRBJ2-1, with TRBD2 identical over 8 bases. Germline trimming cut 3 bases from V and 3 bases from J; bases unmatched to any gene: 8. The germline gives CDR1 SGDLS, CDR2 YYNGEE. The CDR3 has 16 residues. The CDR3 spells CASSGLSGGSYNEQFF. The CDR3 DNA is TGTGCCAGCAGCGGACTGTCGGGGGGGAGCTACAATGAGCAGTTCTTC.

This clone is a singleton in its sample. V gene TRBV5-6 combines with J gene TRBJ1-5; maybe TRBD1 (5 bases). Germline CDR1 SGHDT, CDR2 YYEEEE. The CDR3 extends over 13 amino acids. V was shortened by 2 bases and J by 12 bases, with 15 bases between the two germline ends. In DNA form, the CDR3 reads TGTGCCAGCAGCTTCAGGGCCCTACCGATCCAGCATTTT. Protein product: CASSFRALPIQHF.